These 23 T cell receptor beta chains were sequenced from one sample in a study of graft-versus-host responses after intestinal transplantation (dated by TCRdb to the early 2020s). Library preparation used the immunoSEQ multiplex PCR assay. What TCRdb holds here is the immuneACCESS table cut down to in-frame rearrangements. Part of the clones is not present; checked against another copy, under half of the missing clones reflect an unresolved V gene, and the others are unexplained. This sample comprises around 33,000 clones, around 94% of them detected only once. Approximately 0.76% of the sample is in the top ten clones. The sample here was PBMCs, taken 16 days after intestinal transplant. The receptors stem from a human patient who received an intestinal transplant, so some T cells may come from the graft donor.

CDR3 nucleotides: TGTGCCAGCAGTTACTCTAAGCGGGCGAACTACGAGCAGTACTTC. Encoded protein: CASSYSKRANYEQYF. V usage is TRBV6-6 and J usage is TRBJ2-7; maybe TRBD2 (6 bases). With 0 bases removed from V and 3 bases from J, the gap between germline ends came to 12 bases. The CDR3 totals 15 residues. Germline values: CDR1 MNHNY, CDR2 SVGAGI (reference sequence).

The V gene is TRBV14, the J gene TRBJ2-7; D is tentatively TRBD1 or TRBD2 (5 bases each). Germline values: CDR1 SGHDN, CDR2 FVKESK. The CDR3 has 14 residues. The V end lost 4 bases, the J end lost 3 bases, and 13 bases lay between the germline ends. The CDR3 DNA sequence: TGTGCCAGCAGCCGGGGGACGTTTAGCTACGAGCAGTACTTC. Its protein product is CASSRGTFSYEQYF.

V gene TRBV10-3 combines with J gene TRBJ2-3, with D tentatively TRBD1 (6 bases). Trimming took 7 bases from V and 2 from J, leaving 10 bases between them. The CDR3 length is 13 residues. CDR1 and CDR2 (germline): ENHRY, SYGVKD. CDR3 coding DNA: TGTGCCATCAAGGCAGGGGACACAGATACGCAGTATTTT. Residues: CAIKAGDTDTQYF.

This chain links TRBV18 with TRBJ1-1; 10 positions agree with TRBD1. The trim removed 0 bases at V and 6 bases at J, leaving 4 bases unmatched. Germline loops: CDR1 KGHSH, CDR2 LQKENI. This CDR3 region has 15 residues. The CDR3, as DNA: TGTGCCAGCTCACCACCGGACAGGGGGGACGCTGAAGCTTTCTTT. Protein sequence: CASSPPDRGDAEAFF.

This chain joins TRBV5-1 and TRBJ2-7; D might be TRBD1 or TRBD2, each matching 5 bases. CDR1 is SGHRS, CDR2 YFSETQ, per germline. The CDR3 length is 12 residues. The V end was cut by 3 bases, the J end by 5 bases, with 9 bases between. The DNA of the CDR3 is TGCGCCAGCAGCTGGGGGTTCCACGAGCAGTACTTC. It translates to CASSWGFHEQYF. Full variable domain (missing parts from reference TRBV5-1 and TRBJ2-7): KAGVTQTPRYLIKTRGQQVTLSCSPISGHRSVSWYQQTPGQGLQFLFEYFSETQRNKGNFPGRFSGRQFSNSRSEMNVSTLELGDSALYLCASSWGFHEQYFGPGTRLTVT.

For the CDR3, the DNA is TGTGCCAGCAGTTCTCCCGGAGGGTACAGCTCCTACAATGAGCAGTTCTTC. Protein sequence: CASSSPGGYSSYNEQFF. The chain employs TRBV27 and TRBJ2-1, with D perhaps matching TRBD2 (6 bases). The CDR3 covers 17 residues. V lost 4 bases, J lost 0 bases, and 16 bases lay in between. Germline loops: CDR1 MNHEY, CDR2 SMNVEV (reference sequence).

The chain uses TRBV10-2 and TRBJ2-7, with D uncertain. CDR1 is WSHSY, CDR2 SAAADI, per germline. V lost 7 bases, J lost 4 bases, and 14 bases lay in between. The CDR3 covers 13 residues. CDR3 region: CASKETLFYEQYF. The CDR3 DNA reads as TGCGCCAGCAAAGAAACTTTATTTTACGAGCAGTACTTC.

The chain joins TRBV9 to TRBJ2-7; a possible D gene is TRBD1 (6 bases). With 0 bases removed from V and 4 bases from J, the gap between germline ends came to 11 bases. The CDR3 is 14 amino acids. In germline, CDR1 is SGDLS, CDR2 YYNGEE. The DNA of the CDR3 is TGTGCCAGCAGCGTAGGGCAGGGGACGTACGAGCAGTACTTC. Protein product: CASSVGQGTYEQYF.

This rearrangement joins TRBV5-4 to TRBJ2-2; the D gene is possibly TRBD2 (6 bases). Germline V lookup: CDR1 SGHNT, CDR2 YYREEE (reference sequence). This CDR3 has 16 amino acids. Trimming cost V 4 bases and J 7 bases, with 20 bases left between them. The CDR3, as DNA: TGTGCCAGCAGCCACGTGGGCGGGACCCAGAGCGGGGAGCTGTTTTTT. It specifies CASSHVGGTQSGELFF.

This clone has just one count. The chain recombines TRBV6-4 with TRBJ2-3; D remains ambiguous. The CDR3 loop spans 14 amino acids. The V gene lost 2 bases and the J gene lost 2 bases, with 8 bases spanning the gap. The germline gives CDR1 MRHNA, CDR2 SNTAGT. CDR3 bases: TGTGCCAGCAGTGACCGAGCCTTCACAGATACGCAGTATTTT. Protein product: CASSDRAFTDTQYF.

The V gene is TRBV28, the J gene TRBJ2-6; D unclear. This CDR3 spans 18 amino acids. Trimming removed 6 bases at V and 1 base at J, with 19 bases between. Germline assignment: CDR1 MDHEN and CDR2 SYDVKM. The CDR3 DNA follows: TGTGCCAGCAGCACTATTGGTCCCAAAGTTTCTGGGGCCAACGTCCTGACTTTC. Amino acids: CASSTIGPKVSGANVLTF.

The chain is built from TRBV11-2 and TRBJ2-4, with 10 bases matching TRBD2. Germline CDR1 SGHAT, CDR2 FQNNGV. This CDR3 region has 17 residues. The V and J ends lost 7 bases and 7 bases, in that order; junction bases with no gene match: 16. The CDR3 DNA reads as TGTGCCAGCACCTCCAGCGGACTAGCGGACCACAAGAACATTCAGTACTTC. Its protein product is CASTSSGLADHKNIQYF. The full variable domain, in which reference TRBV11-2 and TRBJ2-4 provide the parts outside the CDR3, is EAGVAQSPRYKIIEKRQSVAFWCNPISGHATLYWYQQILGQGPKLLIQFQNNGVVDDSQLPKDRFSAERLKGVDSTLKIQPAKLEDSAVYLCASTSSGLADHKNIQYFGAGTRLSVL.

This chain joins TRBV5-6 and TRBJ1-3; tentative D call: TRBD1 (5 bases). CDR1 and CDR2 (germline): SGHDT, YYEEEE. There are 14 residues in the CDR3. V shed 3 bases and J shed 3 bases, with 10 bases lying between them. CDR3 region: CASSWGTLGNTIYF. The CDR3 nucleotides are TGTGCCAGCAGCTGGGGGACCCTTGGAAACACCATATATTTT.

CDR3 in amino acids: CASSRDYPTDTQYF. DNA for the CDR3: TGCGCCAGCAGCCGGGACTATCCCACAGATACGCAGTATTTT. The rearrangement joins TRBV5-1 to TRBJ2-3, with TRBD2 matching 7 bases. Trimming cost V 4 bases and J 2 bases; bases outside gene matches: 4. This CDR3 comprises 14 residues. The germline V gene has CDR1 SGHRS and CDR2 YFSETQ.

The chain employs TRBV12-5 and TRBJ1-2; TRBD1 agrees at 7 bases. CDR1 and CDR2 from the germline V gene are LGHNT and FRNRAP. With 0 bases clipped from V and 2 bases from J, the junction kept 9 bases outside the gene matches. The CDR3 is made up of 17 amino acids. The CDR3 DNA reads as TGTGCTAGTGGTTTGGTCCATACCGGGGGACAGAACTATGGCTACACCTTC. It encodes CASGLVHTGGQNYGYTF.

CDR3 sequence reads: CASSIQSSGANVLTF. As DNA, the CDR3 is TGTGCCAGTAGTATACAGTCTTCTGGGGCCAACGTCCTGACTTTC. The chain is built from TRBV19 and TRBJ2-6; no definite D call. The CDR3 has 15 residues. Germline V gene data show CDR1 as LNHDA and CDR2 as SQIVND (reference sequence). V was pared by 2 bases and J by 1 base, with 6 bases between.

The chain uses TRBV4-1 and TRBJ1-4; D ambiguous. Germline V gives CDR1 MGHRA, CDR2 YSYEKL. Trimming shortened V by 0 bases and J by 8 bases, and 10 bases separated the two germline ends. The CDR3 spans 14 residues. The CDR3 loop is CASSQEREEEKLFF. In DNA form, the CDR3 reads TGCGCCAGCAGCCAAGAACGGGAAGAGGAAAAACTGTTTTTT.

The chain couples TRBV7-9 to TRBJ2-7, with 8 nucleotides matching TRBD1. The CDR3 length is 16 residues. Unmatched junction bases numbered 13, after V lost 5 bases and J lost 4 bases. Germline V gene lookup returns CDR1 SEHNR and CDR2 FQNEAQ (reference sequence). The CDR3 region is CASSVDRGPTYYEQYF. For the CDR3, the DNA is TGTGCCAGCAGCGTTGACAGGGGCCCAACCTATTACGAGCAGTACTTC.

In regard to this clone: The sample contains more than one DNA sequence encoding this CDR3. This chain connects TRBV5-8 to TRBJ1-1; D ambiguous. Germline CDR1 SGHTS, CDR2 YDEGEE. This CDR3 spans 12 amino acids. V was shortened by 4 bases and J by 5 bases, with 9 bases between the two germline ends. This CDR3 reads CASSLRGTEAFF. In DNA, the CDR3 is TGTGCCAGCAGCCTTCGGGGTACTGAAGCTTTCTTT. Looking up the rest from reference TRBV5-8 and TRBJ1-1 gives the full variable domain: EAGVTQSPTHLIKTRGQQATLRCSPISGHTSVYWYQQALGLGLQFLLWYDEGEERNRGNFPPRFSGRQFPNYSSELNVNALELEDSALYLCASSLRGTEAFFGQGTRLTVV.

The chain combines TRBV7-9 with TRBJ2-5; D possibly corresponds to TRBD2 (5 bases). The last part of the DNA fits TRBJ2-7 better; the J call may be wrong. The CDR3 is 14 residues long. Germline assignment: CDR1 SEHNR and CDR2 FQNEAQ (reference sequence). CDR3 amino acids: CASSYLGSSYEQYF. The DNA for the CDR3 is TGTGCCAGCAGCTATCTAGGGAGCTCCTACGAGCAGTACTTC.

This rearrangement joins TRBV7-6 to TRBJ1-1, with a weak D call TRBD1 (5 bases). V was pared by 0 bases and J by 5 bases, with 13 bases between. CDR1 is SGHVS and CDR2 is FNYEAQ in the germline V gene. The CDR3 has 15 residues. CDR3 amino acids: CASSLAWGGGTEAFF. The CDR3 nucleotides are TGTGCCAGCAGCTTAGCGTGGGGGGGAGGAACTGAAGCTTTCTTT.

The V gene is TRBV13, the J gene TRBJ2-7; D uncertain. The CDR3 length is 12 residues. Germline CDR1 and CDR2: PRHDT and FYEKMQ (reference sequence). V lost 4 bases, J lost 4 bases, and 8 bases lay in between. As DNA, the CDR3 is TGTGCCAGCAGCTCCTCGAAGTACGAGCAGTACTTC. Translating it yields CASSSSKYEQYF.

This clone was detected a few times. This rearrangement joins TRBV27 to TRBJ2-1; either TRBD1 or TRBD2 may fit D (6 bases each). Germline CDR1 MNHEY, CDR2 SMNVEV (reference sequence). The V gene lost 3 bases and the J gene lost 2 bases, with 8 bases spanning the gap. This CDR3 contains 14 residues. Written as DNA, the CDR3 is TGTGCCAGCAGTTTGGGGGGCGCCTACAATGAGCAGTTCTTC. Amino acid sequence: CASSLGGAYNEQFF.